A selection of T cell receptor beta chains follows, all from one sample in a study of cytomegalovirus exposure and HLA in healthy donors. Produced via immunoSEQ multiplex PCR; TCRdb's table is partial and in-frame only. Among about 80,000 clones listed, 75% to 85% were seen once. The sample consisted of PBMCs. The receptors stem from a man in his fifties or sixties in good health and CMV-seropositive. Each CDR3 is given without its conserved first and last residue. Each record gives: clone size, V gene, D gene, CDR3 protein. A D gene is named only where the DNA matches it firmly. A clone size is listed for some rows: how often the clone was seen (once, few, many), or a class if it is expanded.

size: .
V: TRBV4-1
D: TRBD1
CDR3: ASSQGTGGTNTEAF

size: .
V: TRBV7-9
D: .
CDR3: ASSLVEIGELF

size: .
V: TRBV11-2
D: TRBD1
CDR3: ASRTGYTGELF

size: .
V: TRBV4-3
D: .
CDR3: ASSRSRGTYEQY

size: once
V: TRBV4-1
D: .
CDR3: ASSQVSSYEQY

size: .
V: TRBV5-4
D: TRBD2
CDR3: ASSPTSGVQETQY

size: .
V: TRBV27
D: .
CDR3: ASSVGGGVREKLF

size: .
V: TRBV5-1
D: TRBD2
CDR3: ASSDGGVLTGELF

size: .
V: TRBV5-4
D: .
CDR3: ASSFQGGNSQY

size: .
V: TRBV5-6
D: TRBD2
CDR3: ASTTWGGVRMTNNEQF

size: .
V: TRBV30
D: TRBD1
CDR3: AWRGQGPDTQY

size: .
V: TRBV29-1
D: .
CDR3: SVGRGDGYT

size: .
V: TRBV7-6
D: .
CDR3: ASSLGVSVLETQY

size: .
V: TRBV25-1
D: TRBD1
CDR3: ASSQTGGPRPDIQY

size: .
V: TRBV15
D: .
CDR3: ATSRPGGHGYT

size: once
V: TRBV5-1
D: TRBD2
CDR3: ASSLTGAGRGVVYEQY

size: .
V: TRBV9
D: .
CDR3: ASSVQVRPDTQY

size: .
V: TRBV4-3
D: .
CDR3: ASSQDLGLTPHYEQY

size: .
V: TRBV4-1
D: .
CDR3: ASSQDRSSHGYT

size: .
V: TRBV30
D: .
CDR3: AWGKDRGPYEQY

size: .
V: TRBV5-6
D: .
CDR3: ASSLGEDGYT

size: .
V: TRBV10-2
D: TRBD2
CDR3: ASSEASGYQETQY